What follows are 26 T cell receptor beta chains derived from one specimen sequenced in a study of cytomegalovirus exposure and HLA in healthy donors. PCR employed 60 Vbeta and 13 Jbeta primers. Here immunoSEQ multiplex PCR was the method, and the copy in TCRdb shows in-frame clones only, minus some. The profile covers 70,000 to 95,000 clones, with 65% to 85% appearing a single time and about 3.5% taken by the ten largest. Sample: PBMCs. The source is a man aged 45-60 years in good health and CMV-seronegative.

This chain connects TRBV27 to TRBJ2-3; 7 bases are shared with TRBD2. Germline V gene data show CDR1 as MNHEY and CDR2 as SMNVEV (reference sequence). J gave up 2 bases and V 6 bases, and 14 bases lay outside the gene matches. The CDR3 sequence is 17 residues long. The CDR3: CASRPYFNGGDTDTQYF. The CDR3 bases are TGTGCCAGCAGACCATACTTTAATGGGGGGGACACAGATACGCAGTATTTT.

This clone has only one observation. The chain uses TRBV18 and TRBJ2-1; 7 nucleotides match TRBD1. The CDR3 consists of 18 residues. V lost 3 bases to trimming and J lost 0 bases; unmatched junction nucleotides: 11. Germline V CDR1 and CDR2: KGHSH, LQKENI. CDR3: CASSPGPGGPSSYNEQFF. The CDR3 bases are TGTGCCAGCTCACCGGGTCCAGGGGGTCCAAGCTCCTACAATGAGCAGTTCTTC.

This clone was seen a few times. The chain uses TRBV5-8 and TRBJ1-2; 7 bases align to TRBD1. The CDR3 length is 12 residues. The ends lost 7 bases at V and 2 bases at J; junction bases unmatched: 2. Germline V gene data show CDR1 as SGHTS and CDR2 as YDEGEE. This CDR3 is CASQQGNYGYTF. The CDR3 bases are TGTGCCAGCCAACAGGGGAACTATGGCTACACCTTC. The entire variable domain, with the rest obtained from reference TRBV5-8 and TRBJ1-2, is as follows: EAGVTQSPTHLIKTRGQQATLRCSPISGHTSVYWYQQALGLGLQFLLWYDEGEERNRGNFPPRFSGRQFPNYSSELNVNALELEDSALYLCASQQGNYGYTFGSGTRLTVV.

The V call is TRBV27, the J call TRBJ2-7, with TRBD1 matching 9 bases. The V and J ends lost 5 bases and 1 base, in that order; junction bases with no gene match: 3. The germline V gene has CDR1 MNHEY and CDR2 SMNVEV (reference sequence). CDR3 length: 14 amino acids. For the CDR3, the DNA is TGTGCCAGCAGTGCCGGGACAGGGTCCTACGAGCAGTACTTC. Encoded protein: CASSAGTGSYEQYF.

The table lists this clone with a few counts. The rearrangement uses TRBV10-3 and TRBJ1-1; 9 bases match TRBD1. Per germline, CDR1 ENHRY and CDR2 SYGVKD. V lost 6 bases, J lost 3 bases, and 5 bases stayed unmatched. The CDR3 contains 14 residues. CDR3 sequence: CAISKTGGDTEAFF. The CDR3 DNA is TGTGCCATCAGCAAAACAGGGGGCGACACTGAAGCTTTCTTT.

This clone was counted a single time. The J gene is TRBJ2-4, the V gene TRBV12-5; TRBD2 matches at 11 bases. CDR3 length: 16 residues. Germline-derived CDR1 and CDR2 are LGHNT and FRNRAP. J gave up 7 bases and V 5 bases, and 10 bases lay outside the gene matches. The CDR3 nucleotides are TGTGCTAGTGGTCCTCAGACTAGCGGGGTTGGGAACATTCAGTACTTC. Translating it yields CASGPQTSGVGNIQYF.

This clone was observed a few times. V and J are TRBV5-1 and TRBJ2-1; 8 bases are a match to TRBD1. The V gene end was trimmed by 4 bases and the J gene end by 7 bases; junction bases not matched to a gene: 7. The CDR3 totals 14 residues. The germline V gene encodes CDR1 SGHRS and CDR2 YFSETQ. The DNA of the CDR3 is TGCGCCAGCAGCGTGACAGGGGTAGGGAATGAGCAGTTCTTC. Protein product: CASSVTGVGNEQFF.

The chain combines TRBV28 with TRBJ2-5; 7 bases fit TRBD2. The J call may be mistaken, given a closer DNA end match to TRBJ2-7. Germline V CDR1 and CDR2: MDHEN, SYDVKM. The CDR3 has 13 amino acids. The CDR3 DNA reads TGTGCCAGCAGTTCGGGAGGTGGGAGCGAGCAGTACTTC. It specifies CASSSGGGSEQYF.

The chain is built from TRBV19 and TRBJ2-1, with a weak D call TRBD1 (6 bases). Trimming removed 3 bases from V and 6 bases from J, with 15 bases in between. Germline V gives CDR1 LNHDA, CDR2 SQIVND (reference sequence). There are 15 residues in the CDR3. As DNA, the CDR3 is TGTGCCAGTAGTATCCAGGGGCAGGGTTTCAATGAGCAGTTCTTC. It encodes CASSIQGQGFNEQFF.

The V gene is TRBV7-8, the J gene TRBJ1-5, with D possibly TRBD1 on 5 matching bases. Trimming cost V 1 base and J 7 bases, with 8 bases left between them. CDR1 and CDR2 from the germline V gene are SGHVS and FQNEAQ. The CDR3 has 13 amino acids. Here the CDR3 reads CASSLEGVQPQHF. In DNA, the CDR3 is TGTGCCAGCAGCTTAGAAGGGGTCCAGCCCCAGCATTTT.

This clone was observed once. The chain joins TRBV9 to TRBJ2-1, with TRBD2 matching over 7 bases. The V gene end was trimmed by 3 bases and the J gene end by 1 base; junction bases not matched to a gene: 10. There are 17 residues in the CDR3. The germline gives CDR1 SGDLS, CDR2 YYNGEE. This CDR3 reads CASSAPETGGSYNEQFF. The CDR3 coding sequence is TGTGCCAGCAGCGCCCCGGAGACGGGGGGTTCCTACAATGAGCAGTTCTTC.

This chain joins TRBV5-1 and TRBJ2-1; 14 bases line up with TRBD2. The CDR3 consists of 17 residues. Germline lookup yields CDR1 SGHRS and CDR2 YFSETQ. After removal of 3 bases from V and 4 bases from J, the junction contained 6 bases not matched to a gene. CDR3 nucleotide sequence: TGCGCCAGCAGCTGGACTAGCGGGGGGCAGGGGTACAATGAGCAGTTCTTC. Residues: CASSWTSGGQGYNEQFF. Using reference TRBV5-1 and TRBJ2-1 for the parts outside the CDR3, the full variable domain is KAGVTQTPRYLIKTRGQQVTLSCSPISGHRSVSWYQQTPGQGLQFLFEYFSETQRNKGNFPGRFSGRQFSNSRSEMNVSTLELGDSALYLCASSWTSGGQGYNEQFFGPGTRLTVL.

V gene TRBV19 combines with J gene TRBJ2-4, with D maybe TRBD1 (6 bases). The germline V and J ends were trimmed by 6 bases and 4 bases, with 16 bases remaining between them. Germline CDR1 is LNHDA and CDR2 is SQIVND (reference sequence). The length of the CDR3 is 15 residues. Written as DNA, the CDR3 is TGTGCCAGTAGCCTCGGGTCGGACAGAAAAAACATTCAGTACTTC. Encoded protein: CASSLGSDRKNIQYF. The full variable domain, rest sourced from reference TRBV19 and TRBJ2-4, is DGGITQSPKYLFRKEGQNVTLSCEQNLNHDAMYWYRQDPGQGLRLIYYSQIVNDFQKGDIAEGYSVSREKKESFPLTVTSAQKNPTAFYLCASSLGSDRKNIQYFGAGTRLSVL.

The chain is built from TRBV13 and TRBJ2-3, with 11 bases matching TRBD2. Trimming took 1 base from V and 0 from J; bases not matched to a gene: 6. The CDR3 runs to 18 residues. CDR1 is PRHDT and CDR2 is FYEKMQ in the germline V gene (reference sequence). This CDR3 reads CASSLATTSGASTDTQYF. The CDR3 DNA follows: TGTGCCAGCAGCTTAGCCACGACTAGCGGGGCGAGCACAGATACGCAGTATTTT.

The chain combines TRBV27 with TRBJ1-5; D ambiguous. The CDR3 is 13 amino acids. From germline, CDR1 is MNHEY and CDR2 SMNVEV (reference sequence). V lost 4 bases and J lost 7, with 11 bases in between. CDR3 bases: TGTGCCAGCAGTTACAAAGCGGGCCAGCCCCAGCATTTT. Translation gives CASSYKAGQPQHF.

This clone appeared once. In nucleotides, the CDR3 is TGTGCCAGTAGTAGCCACAGGGGTGGAAGCAATCAGCCCCAGCATTTT. Translation: CASSSHRGGSNQPQHF. The chain recombines TRBV19 with TRBJ1-5; 7 bases fit TRBD1. V trimming: 4 bases; J trimming: 1 base; junction bases outside the gene matches: 7. Germline V gene sequence: CDR1 LNHDA, CDR2 SQIVND (reference sequence). The CDR3 contains 16 residues.

The rearrangement uses TRBV19 and TRBJ1-5; 7 positions match TRBD1. CDR3 size: 16 residues. The V segment lost 4 bases and the J segment 3 bases; nucleotides outside the gene matches: 9. Germline values: CDR1 LNHDA, CDR2 SQIVND (reference sequence). This CDR3 is CASSTRGGASNQPQHF. The CDR3 DNA is TGTGCCAGTAGTACCCGAGGGGGCGCATCCAATCAGCCCCAGCATTTT.

CDR3 amino acids: CASSFQSTDTQYF. CDR3 nucleotides: TGTGCCAGCAGCTTCCAGAGCACAGATACGCAGTATTTT. This chain connects TRBV5-6 to TRBJ2-3; D is undetermined. Trimming took 2 bases from V and 0 from J, leaving 4 bases between them. The CDR3 totals 13 residues. The germline V gene has CDR1 SGHDT and CDR2 YYEEEE.

The chain couples TRBV30 to TRBJ1-2; D may be TRBD1 (5 bases). Per germline, CDR1 GTSNPN and CDR2 SVGIG (reference sequence). V was cut by 4 bases and J by 6 bases, with 18 bases left in between. The CDR3 consists of 14 residues. The CDR3 bases are TGTGCCTGGACCCTAGGGGTAGTGAAGAATGGCTACACCTTC. Translation: CAWTLGVVKNGYTF.

A note on this clone: At one end, the junction sequence differs from germline, possibly due to a read error. The chain has TRBV7-9 and TRBJ1-4; the D is unclear. This CDR3 is 13 amino acids long. Per germline, CDR1 SEHNR and CDR2 FQNEAQ (reference sequence). The CDR3 reads CSSSLASNEKLFF. CDR3 coding DNA: TGTTCCAGCAGCTTAGCCTCTAATGAAAAACTGTTTTTT.

This chain links TRBV15 with TRBJ2-3, with 8 nucleotides matching TRBD2. This CDR3 is 15 amino acids long. The V and J ends lost 0 bases and 10 bases, in that order; junction bases with no gene match: 9. Germline CDR1 LNHNV, CDR2 YYDKDF (reference sequence). The CDR3 spells CATSRDTAGGSSQYF. CDR3 bases: TGTGCCACCAGCAGAGACACGGCGGGGGGCTCCTCGCAGTATTTT.

This clone appeared a few times. This sequence joins TRBV4-1 and TRBJ1-1, with D tentatively TRBD1 (5 bases). Trimming cost V 2 bases and J 1 base, with 11 bases left between them. The germline V gene encodes CDR1 MGHRA and CDR2 YSYEKL. The CDR3 runs to 15 residues. CDR3 bases: TGCGCCAGCAGCCAACAGGAGGGGTGGAACACTGAAGCTTTCTTT. Its translation: CASSQQEGWNTEAFF.

This rearrangement joins TRBV7-9 to TRBJ2-1; possibly TRBD1 for D (6 bases). The CDR3 consists of 16 residues. Looked up from germline, CDR1 is SEHNR and CDR2 is FQNEAQ (reference sequence). Trimming took 4 bases from V and 11 from J, leaving 24 bases between them. This chain's CDR3 is CASSYTEGVGRSKQFF. The CDR3 coding sequence is TGTGCCAGCAGCTACACCGAGGGGGTAGGGCGTTCTAAGCAGTTCTTC.

The chain has TRBV7-2 and TRBJ2-1; 7 positions agree with TRBD1. CDR1 is SGHTA, CDR2 FQGNSA, per germline. The CDR3 has 15 residues. The J segment lost 1 base and the V segment lost 4 bases, leaving 4 bases of the junction unmatched. The CDR3 reads CASSSRDSSYNEQFF. CDR3 coding DNA: TGTGCCAGCAGCTCCCGGGACAGTTCCTACAATGAGCAGTTCTTC.

The chain is built from TRBV6-5 and TRBJ2-5; a weak D match, TRBD2 (6 bases). Trimming took off 6 bases at V and 5 bases at J, with 19 bases between the two ends. Germline V gene sequence: CDR1 MNHEY, CDR2 SVGAGI. The CDR3 has 15 residues. The CDR3 DNA follows: TGTGCCAGCAGCAAGGGTAGGGGAGGTTTGGAGACCCAGTACTTC. Translated, it gives CASSKGRGGLETQYF.

This chain uses TRBV7-2 with TRBJ1-1; TRBD1 aligns across 7 bases. The V and J ends lost 4 bases and 3 bases, in that order; junction bases with no gene match: 5. Germline values: CDR1 SGHTA, CDR2 FQGNSA. The CDR3 is 14 amino acids. The CDR3, as DNA: TGTGCCAGCAGCTATGGGACAGTGTACACTGAAGCTTTCTTT. Amino acid sequence: CASSYGTVYTEAFF.